Shown below are 21 T cell receptor beta chains from a single sample sequenced in a study of shared clonotypes between healthy human individuals. Sequencing was performed with immunoSEQ multiplex PCR; in TCRdb, only in-frame clones are kept and a portion is missing. Of 2 million or so clones in the sample, 85% to 95% were seen once. The sequenced sample was naive CD4+ T cells sorted from blood. This sample's subset: CD45RA+ positively selected. Receptor source: a man younger than 35 in good health.

Concerning this clone itself: Within the sample, other DNA sequences also encode this same CDR3. The chain uses TRBV7-3 and TRBJ2-3, with a possible D match to TRBD2 (6 bases). Between the trimmed V and J ends, which lost 2 bases and 2 bases, there was a span of 8 bases. Germline V gene data show CDR1 as SGHTA and CDR2 as FQGTGA. The CDR3 sequence is 14 residues long. The CDR3 DNA follows: TGTGCCAGCAGCTTAGGACTAAACACAGATACGCAGTATTTT. It yields the protein CASSLGLNTDTQYF.

DNA of the CDR3: TGCGCCAGCAGCTTGGCCGGGACAGCTTCACCCCTCCACTTT. It yields the protein CASSLAGTASPLHF. This chain connects TRBV5-1 to TRBJ1-6, with TRBD1 identical over 7 bases. The CDR3 spans 14 residues. The junction had 3 bases not matched to a gene; V was cut back by 0 bases and J by 9 bases. CDR1 and CDR2 (germline): SGHRS, YFSETQ.

V gene TRBV10-2 combines with J gene TRBJ2-3; D is ambiguous. CDR1 WSHSY and CDR2 SAAADI come from the germline V gene. This CDR3 region has 15 residues. V lost 0 bases and J lost 5, with 12 bases in between. CDR3 sequence: CASSESLGSLDTQYF. In nucleotides, the CDR3 is TGCGCCAGCAGTGAGTCGCTGGGGTCGTTAGATACGCAGTATTTT.

The chain uses TRBV6-4 and TRBJ1-1; 8 bases line up with TRBD1. The J segment lost 1 base and the V segment lost 8 bases, leaving 6 bases of the junction unmatched. CDR3 size: 14 residues. CDR1 is MRHNA and CDR2 is SNTAGT in the germline V gene. The CDR3 is CASRSGQENTEAFF. The CDR3 DNA is TGTGCCAGCCGATCGGGACAGGAGAACACTGAAGCTTTCTTT.

This chain uses TRBV7-9 with TRBJ2-1; D is uncertain. V shed 5 bases and J shed 9 bases, with 14 bases lying between them. There are 13 residues in the CDR3. Germline lookup yields CDR1 SEHNR and CDR2 FQNEAQ (reference sequence). The CDR3 reads CASSPWTDSEQFF. The DNA for the CDR3 is TGTGCCAGCAGCCCTTGGACGGATAGTGAGCAGTTCTTC.

The chain carries TRBV9 and TRBJ2-7, with 9 nucleotides matching TRBD1. This CDR3 has 14 amino acids. CDR1 is SGDLS, CDR2 YYNGEE, per germline. V lost 4 bases and J lost 2; bases outside the gene matches: 4. In DNA, the CDR3 is TGTGCCAGCAGCTCCCGGACAGGGGCCTACGAGCAGTACTTC. Its protein product is CASSSRTGAYEQYF. The whole variable domain, remainder taken from reference TRBV9 and TRBJ2-7, is DSGVTQTPKHLITATGQRVTLRCSPRSGDLSVYWYQQSLDQGLQFLIQYYNGEERAKGNILERFSAQQFPDLHSELNLSSLELGDSALYFCASSSRTGAYEQYFGPGTRLTVT.

The chain joins TRBV30 to TRBJ1-3; D not resolved. Per the germline V gene, CDR1 is GTSNPN and CDR2 is SVGIG (reference sequence). V was pared by 3 bases and J by 2 bases, with 8 bases between. CDR3 length equals 13 residues. CDR3 coding DNA: TGTGCCTGGAGGTCGCAACCTGGAAACACCATATATTTT. It specifies CAWRSQPGNTIYF.

CDR3 DNA sequence: TGTGCCGCCTGGGGAGGGGCCTACGAGCAGTACTTC. Its translation is CAAWGGAYEQYF. The chain employs TRBV6-1 and TRBJ2-7, with 7 bases that match TRBD2. Trimming removed 11 bases from V and 2 bases from J; junction bases left unmatched: 6. The CDR3 spans 12 residues. Germline-derived CDR1 and CDR2 are MNHNS and SASEGT.

In its sample, this clone was seen once. The chain joins TRBV10-3 to TRBJ1-6; 8 nucleotides line up with TRBD1. The CDR3 sequence is 12 residues long. V gave up 10 bases and J gave up 8 bases; unmatched junction bases: 4. The V gene's germline CDR1 is ENHRY and CDR2 SYGVKD. The CDR3 loop reads CATAGGDSPLHF. The CDR3 nucleotides are TGTGCCACCGCAGGGGGCGATTCACCCCTCCACTTT.

The genes are TRBV6-1 and TRBJ1-1; unclear D gene. The CDR3 covers 13 residues. Per germline, CDR1 MNHNS and CDR2 SASEGT. V lost 7 bases and J 0 bases, leaving 9 bases between the germline ends. The CDR3 loop reads CASTESMNTEAFF. The CDR3 DNA follows: TGTGCCAGCACGGAGAGCATGAACACTGAAGCTTTCTTT.

V gene TRBV10-3 combines with J gene TRBJ2-1; D is unresolved. This CDR3 spans 17 amino acids. V was trimmed by 0 bases and J by 0 bases, leaving 12 bases between them. CDR1 and CDR2 (germline): ENHRY, SYGVKD. CDR3 sequence: CAISESVSIYSYNEQFF. In nucleotides, the CDR3 is TGTGCCATCAGTGAGTCGGTCAGCATCTACTCCTACAATGAGCAGTTCTTC.

The CDR3 loop reads CASSLAGPGLGGYTF. The DNA of the CDR3 is TGTGCCAGCAGCTTAGCTGGGCCAGGGCTTGGTGGCTACACCTTC. The chain employs TRBV7-9 and TRBJ1-2; maybe TRBD1 (5 bases). The V gene's germline CDR1 is SEHNR and CDR2 FQNEAQ (reference sequence). The CDR3 runs 15 residues. Trimming cost V 0 bases and J 7 bases, with 15 bases left between them.

This rearrangement joins TRBV7-9 to TRBJ2-7; TRBD2 is a possible D gene (6 bases). Trimming removed 2 bases from V and 5 bases from J, with 13 bases in between. Germline V gene lookup returns CDR1 SEHNR and CDR2 FQNEAQ (reference sequence). The CDR3 covers 14 residues. The CDR3 region has the DNA TGTGCCAGCAGCTTATTCACTAGCTTCCACGAGCAGTACTTC. Encoded protein: CASSLFTSFHEQYF.

The rearrangement links TRBV5-4 to TRBJ2-1; perhaps D is TRBD1 or TRBD2 (6 bases each). From germline, CDR1 is SGHNT and CDR2 YYREEE (reference sequence). The CDR3 has 13 amino acids. V was shortened by 1 base and J by 8 bases, with 10 bases between the two germline ends. The CDR3 region is CASSLMGGDEQFF. DNA for the CDR3: TGTGCCAGCAGCTTGATGGGGGGCGATGAGCAGTTCTTC.

The chain employs TRBV10-1 and TRBJ1-2; TRBD1 aligns across 11 bases. Looked up from germline, CDR1 is WNHNN and CDR2 is SYGVQD (reference sequence). This CDR3 contains 16 residues. V was pared by 6 bases and J by 4 bases, with 10 bases of the junction left unmatched. CDR3 nucleotides: TGCGCCAGCAGACGGACAGGGGGCCGCCATGGCTATGGCTACACCTTC. Protein: CASRRTGGRHGYGYTF.

The chain recombines TRBV28 with TRBJ2-5; D might be TRBD1 (5 bases). The V gene's germline CDR1 is MDHEN and CDR2 SYDVKM. Trimming left V 7 bases short and J 5 bases short, with 14 bases between. CDR3 length: 13 amino acids. The DNA of the CDR3 is TGTGCCAGCAACACTGGACCAGGGGAGACCCAGTACTTC. Amino acids: CASNTGPGETQYF. The whole variable domain, remainder taken from reference TRBV28 and TRBJ2-5, is DVKVTQSSRYLVKRTGEKVFLECVQDMDHENMFWYRQDPGLGLRLIYFSYDVKMKEKGDIPEGYSVSREKKERFSLILESASTNQTSMYLCASNTGPGETQYFGPGTRLLVL.

This sequence joins TRBV30 and TRBJ1-1; 7 bases agree with TRBD1. V lost 4 bases and J lost 4; bases outside the gene matches: 6. The CDR3 contains 13 residues. Germline V gene lookup returns CDR1 GTSNPN and CDR2 SVGIG (reference sequence). The CDR3, as DNA: TGTGCCTGGAACCAGGGGGTGGCCACTGAAGCTTTCTTT. Its translation is CAWNQGVATEAFF. Full variable domain (outside the CDR3, taken from reference TRBV30 and TRBJ1-1): SQTIHQWPATLVQPVGSPLSLECTVEGTSNPNLYWYRQAAGRGLQLLFYSVGIGQISSEVPQNLSASRPQDRQFILSSKKLLLSDSGFYLCAWNQGVATEAFFGQGTRLTVV.

The chain joins TRBV25-1 to TRBJ1-5, with D tentatively TRBD1 (6 bases). The V end lost 4 bases, the J end lost 7 bases, and 11 bases lay between the germline ends. The length of the CDR3 is 13 residues. Germline V gene data show CDR1 as MGHDK and CDR2 as SYGVNS. The CDR3 nucleotides are TGTGCCAGCAGTGTTACAGGGAACCAGCCCCAGCATTTT. This encodes CASSVTGNQPQHF. The full variable domain, rest sourced from reference TRBV25-1 and TRBJ1-5, is EADIYQTPRYLVIGTGKKITLECSQTMGHDKMYWYQQDPGMELHLIHYSYGVNSTEKGDLSSESTVSRIRTEHFPLTLESARPSHTSQYLCASSVTGNQPQHFGDGTRLSIL.

This clone was seen once. V is TRBV5-1 and J is TRBJ1-6, with 9 bases lining up with TRBD1. Germline CDR1 and CDR2: SGHRS and YFSETQ. V lost 1 base, J lost 9 bases, and 5 bases stayed unmatched. The CDR3 contains 15 residues. CDR3 bases: TGCGCCAGCAGCTTGTCGGGACAGGGCTTTTCACCCCTCCACTTT. Encoded protein: CASSLSGQGFSPLHF.

The chain links TRBV6-1 to TRBJ1-1; D call uncertain. V was cut by 5 bases and J by 1 base, with 8 bases left in between. Germline V CDR1 and CDR2: MNHNS, SASEGT. This CDR3 has 13 amino acids. CDR3 nucleotide sequence: TGTGCCAGCAGTCTACAGTGGAACACTGAAGCTTTCTTT. Protein product: CASSLQWNTEAFF.

CDR3 residues: CSVEDTSGITDTQYF. For the CDR3, the DNA is TGCAGCGTTGAAGATACTAGCGGTATCACAGATACGCAGTATTTT. The genes are TRBV29-1 and TRBJ2-3, with 8 bases that match TRBD2. V was pared by 0 bases and J by 2 bases, with 4 bases of the junction left unmatched. The CDR3 is 15 residues long. Germline V gene data show CDR1 as SQVTM and CDR2 as ANQGSEA.